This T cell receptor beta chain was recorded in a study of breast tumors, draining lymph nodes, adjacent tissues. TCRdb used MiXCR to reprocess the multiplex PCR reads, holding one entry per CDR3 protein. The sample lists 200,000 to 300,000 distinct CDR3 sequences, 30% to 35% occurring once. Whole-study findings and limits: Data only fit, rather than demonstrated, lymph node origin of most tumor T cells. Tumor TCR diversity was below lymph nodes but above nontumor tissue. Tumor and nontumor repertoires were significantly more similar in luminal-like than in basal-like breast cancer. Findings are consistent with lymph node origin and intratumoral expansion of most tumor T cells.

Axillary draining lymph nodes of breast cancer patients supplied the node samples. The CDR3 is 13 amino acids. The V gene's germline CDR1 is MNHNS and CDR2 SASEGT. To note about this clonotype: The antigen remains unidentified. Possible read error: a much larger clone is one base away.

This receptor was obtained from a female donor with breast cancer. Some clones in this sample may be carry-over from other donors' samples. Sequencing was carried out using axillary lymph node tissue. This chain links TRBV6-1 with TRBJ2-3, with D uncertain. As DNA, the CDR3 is TGTGCCGGCAGTTACCGAAGGCGGGATACGCAGTATTTT. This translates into CAGSYRRRDTQYF.